This record looks at one TCR beta chain sequence and its context. The data were obtained in a study of blood T cell repertoires in COVID-19. Whole-study context: Sites in the United States, Italy and Spain provided acute and convalescent COVID-19 samples.

CDR3 length equals 13 residues. With 5 bases removed from V and 3 bases from J, the gap between germline ends came to 11 bases. As processed by the authors: Using reference gene primer amplification, nucleated cell counts were estimated. Here immunoSEQ multiplex PCR was the method, and the copy in TCRdb shows in-frame clones only, minus some. That table supplies the V and J calls and clone size; D and trimming were determined from the DNA. This sample yields 300,000 to 450,000 clones, of which 81% are seen a single time; around 1.1% belongs to the top ten. The source of this sequence is a human donor with acute or convalescent COVID-19. The donor label of this sample is uncertain. Material for sequencing was peripheral blood. The chain is built from TRBV12-3 or TRBV12-4 and TRBJ2-7; D is possibly TRBD2 (6 bases). The CDR3 coding sequence is TGTGCCAGCAGTCCGCGGGATATCTACGAGCAGTACTTC. Protein sequence: CASSPRDIYEQYF.